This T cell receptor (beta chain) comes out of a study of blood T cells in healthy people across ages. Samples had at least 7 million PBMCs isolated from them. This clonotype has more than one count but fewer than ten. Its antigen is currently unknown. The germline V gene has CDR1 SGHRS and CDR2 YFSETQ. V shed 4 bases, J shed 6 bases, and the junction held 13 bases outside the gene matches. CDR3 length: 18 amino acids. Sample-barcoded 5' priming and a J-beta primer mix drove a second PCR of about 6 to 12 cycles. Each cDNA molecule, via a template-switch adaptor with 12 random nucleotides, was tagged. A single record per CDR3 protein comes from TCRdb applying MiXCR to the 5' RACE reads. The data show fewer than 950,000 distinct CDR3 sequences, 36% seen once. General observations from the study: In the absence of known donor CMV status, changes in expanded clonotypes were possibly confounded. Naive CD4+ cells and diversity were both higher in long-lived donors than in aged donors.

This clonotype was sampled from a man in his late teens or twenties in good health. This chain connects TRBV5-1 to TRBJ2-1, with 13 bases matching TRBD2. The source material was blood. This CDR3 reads CASSASGTSGAPGNEQFF. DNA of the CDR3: TGCGCCAGCAGCGCTTCCGGGACTAGCGGGGCCCCGGGCAATGAGCAGTTCTTC.